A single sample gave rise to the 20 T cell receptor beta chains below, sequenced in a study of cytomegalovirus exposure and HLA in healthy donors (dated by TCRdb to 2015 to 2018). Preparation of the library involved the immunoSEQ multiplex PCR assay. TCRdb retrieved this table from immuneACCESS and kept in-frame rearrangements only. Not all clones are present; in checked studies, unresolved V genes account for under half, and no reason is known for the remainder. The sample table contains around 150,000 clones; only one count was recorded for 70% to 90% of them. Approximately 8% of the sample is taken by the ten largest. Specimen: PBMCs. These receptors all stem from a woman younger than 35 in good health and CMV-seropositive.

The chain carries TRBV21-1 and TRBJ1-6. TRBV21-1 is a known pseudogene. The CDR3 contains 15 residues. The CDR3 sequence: CASRSRGGFNSPLHF. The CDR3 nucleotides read TGTGCCAGCCGCTCCCGCGGAGGATTTAATTCACCCCTCCACTTT.

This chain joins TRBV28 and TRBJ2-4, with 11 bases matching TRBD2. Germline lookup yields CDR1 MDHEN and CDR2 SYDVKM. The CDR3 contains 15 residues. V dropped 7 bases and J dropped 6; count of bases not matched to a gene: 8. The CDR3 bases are TGTGCCAGCAACTCTAGCGGGAGGCGGGGAAACATTCAGTACTTC. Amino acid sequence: CASNSSGRRGNIQYF.

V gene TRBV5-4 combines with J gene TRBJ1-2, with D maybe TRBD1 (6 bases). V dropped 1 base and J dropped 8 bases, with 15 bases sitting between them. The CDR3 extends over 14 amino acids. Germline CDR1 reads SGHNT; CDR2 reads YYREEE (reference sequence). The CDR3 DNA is TGTGCCAGCAGCTTGTGGGGGCATCTGGGGGGCTACACCTTC. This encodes CASSLWGHLGGYTF. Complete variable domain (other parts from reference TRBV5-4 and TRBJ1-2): ETGVTQSPTHLIKTRGQQVTLRCSSQSGHNTVSWYQQALGQGPQFIFQYYREEENGRGNFPPRFSGLQFPNYSSELNVNALELDDSALYLCASSLWGHLGGYTFGSGTRLTVV.

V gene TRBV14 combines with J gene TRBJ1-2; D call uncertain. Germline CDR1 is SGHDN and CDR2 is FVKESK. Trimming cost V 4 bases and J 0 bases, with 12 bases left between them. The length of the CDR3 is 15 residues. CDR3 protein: CASSRLNRANYGYTF. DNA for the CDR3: TGTGCCAGCAGCCGTCTTAACCGCGCTAACTATGGCTACACCTTC. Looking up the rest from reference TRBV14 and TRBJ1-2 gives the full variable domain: EAGVTQFPSHSVIEKGQTVTLRCDPISGHDNLYWYRRVMGKEIKFLLHFVKESKQDESGMPNNRFLAERTGGTYSTLKVQPAELEDSGVYFCASSRLNRANYGYTFGSGTRLTVV.

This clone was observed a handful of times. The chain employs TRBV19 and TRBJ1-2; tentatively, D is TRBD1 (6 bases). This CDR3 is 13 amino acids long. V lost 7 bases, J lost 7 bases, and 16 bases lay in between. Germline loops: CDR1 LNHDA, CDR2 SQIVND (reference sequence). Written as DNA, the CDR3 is TGTGCCAGTAAAAGGGGCCAGGGGTCTGGCTACACCTTC. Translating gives CASKRGQGSGYTF. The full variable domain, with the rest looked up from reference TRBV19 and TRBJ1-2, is DGGITQSPKYLFRKEGQNVTLSCEQNLNHDAMYWYRQDPGQGLRLIYYSQIVNDFQKGDIAEGYSVSREKKESFPLTVTSAQKNPTAFYLCASKRGQGSGYTFGSGTRLTVV.

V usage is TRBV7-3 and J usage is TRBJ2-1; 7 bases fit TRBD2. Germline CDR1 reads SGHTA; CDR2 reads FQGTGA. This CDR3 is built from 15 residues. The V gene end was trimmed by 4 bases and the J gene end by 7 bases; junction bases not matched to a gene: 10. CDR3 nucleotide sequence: TGTGCCAGCAGCTCCCAGAGCGGGGCTAGAAATGAGCAGTTCTTC. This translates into CASSSQSGARNEQFF. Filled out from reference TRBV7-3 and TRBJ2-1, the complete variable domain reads GAGVSQTPSNKVTEKGKYVELRCDPISGHTALYWYRQSLGQGPEFLIYFQGTGAADDSGLPNDRFFAVRPEGSVSTLKIQRTERGDSAVYLCASSSQSGARNEQFFGPGTRLTVL.

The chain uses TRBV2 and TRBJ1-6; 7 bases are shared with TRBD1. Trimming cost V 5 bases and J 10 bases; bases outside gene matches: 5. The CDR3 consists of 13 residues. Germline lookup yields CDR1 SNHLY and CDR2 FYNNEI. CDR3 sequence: CASSITGASPLHF. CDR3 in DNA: TGTGCCAGCAGTATAACAGGGGCATCACCCCTCCACTTT.

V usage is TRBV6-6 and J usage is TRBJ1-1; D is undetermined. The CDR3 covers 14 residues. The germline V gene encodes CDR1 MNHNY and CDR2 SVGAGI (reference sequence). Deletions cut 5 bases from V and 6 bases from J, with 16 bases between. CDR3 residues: CASSILKEVAEAFF. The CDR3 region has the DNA TGTGCCAGCAGTATTTTAAAGGAGGTCGCTGAAGCTTTCTTT.

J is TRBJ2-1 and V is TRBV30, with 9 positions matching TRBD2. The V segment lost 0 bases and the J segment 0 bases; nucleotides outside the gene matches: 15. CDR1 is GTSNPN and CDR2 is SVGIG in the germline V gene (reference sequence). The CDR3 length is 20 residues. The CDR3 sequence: CAWSVLKGLAGTLSYNEQFF. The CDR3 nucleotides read TGTGCCTGGAGTGTACTAAAGGGGCTAGCGGGAACTCTCTCCTACAATGAGCAGTTCTTC.

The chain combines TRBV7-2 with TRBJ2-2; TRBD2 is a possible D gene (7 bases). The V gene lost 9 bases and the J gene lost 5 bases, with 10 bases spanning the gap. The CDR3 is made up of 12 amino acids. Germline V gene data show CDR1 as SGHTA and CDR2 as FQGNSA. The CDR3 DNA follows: TGTGCCAGGAGGGGGGGTACCGGGGAGCTGTTTTTT. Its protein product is CARRGGTGELFF.

The CDR3 DNA sequence: TGTGCCAGCAGCCGCACAGGGGGCGCATTCCAGCCCCAGCATTTT. This encodes CASSRTGGAFQPQHF. The chain combines TRBV7-9 with TRBJ1-5; 9 nucleotides agree with TRBD1. Germline CDR1 SEHNR, CDR2 FQNEAQ (reference sequence). After removal of 5 bases from V and 7 bases from J, the junction contained 9 bases not matched to a gene. The CDR3 extends over 15 amino acids. Full variable domain (remainder filled in from reference TRBV7-9 and TRBJ1-5): DTGVSQNPRHKITKRGQNVTFRCDPISEHNRLYWYRQTLGQGPEFLTYFQNEAQLEKSRLLSDRFSAERPKGSFSTLEIQRTEQGDSAMYLCASSRTGGAFQPQHFGDGTRLSIL.

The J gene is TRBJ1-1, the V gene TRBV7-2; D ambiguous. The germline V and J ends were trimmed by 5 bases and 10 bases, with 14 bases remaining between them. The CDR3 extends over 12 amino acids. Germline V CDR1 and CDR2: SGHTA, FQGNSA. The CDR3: CASSPPASGAFF. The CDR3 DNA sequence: TGTGCCAGCAGCCCCCCCGCTTCGGGAGCTTTCTTT.

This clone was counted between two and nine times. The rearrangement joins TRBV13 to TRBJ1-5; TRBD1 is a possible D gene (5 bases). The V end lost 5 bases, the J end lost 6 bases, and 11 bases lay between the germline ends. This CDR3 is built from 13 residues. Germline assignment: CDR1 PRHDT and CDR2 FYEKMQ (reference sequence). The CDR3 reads CASSQGSVQPQHF. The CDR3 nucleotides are TGTGCCAGCAGCCAGGGAAGCGTTCAGCCCCAGCATTTT.

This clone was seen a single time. As DNA, the CDR3 is TGTGCCAGCAGCTTAGAGTGGGGACTAGCGGGGGAACACCAAGAGACCCAGTACTTC. Translating gives CASSLEWGLAGEHQETQYF. The rearrangement uses TRBV7-9 and TRBJ2-5, with 14 bases matching TRBD2. V was pared by 1 base and J by 0 bases, with 7 bases of the junction left unmatched. CDR1 SEHNR and CDR2 FQNEAQ come from the germline V gene (reference sequence). The CDR3 covers 19 residues.

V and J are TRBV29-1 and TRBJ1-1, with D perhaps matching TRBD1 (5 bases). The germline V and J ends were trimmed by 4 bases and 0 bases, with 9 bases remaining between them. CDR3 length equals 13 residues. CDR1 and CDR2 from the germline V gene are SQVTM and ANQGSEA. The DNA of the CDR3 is TGCAGCGTTGGGGACTTACTGAACACTGAAGCTTTCTTT. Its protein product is CSVGDLLNTEAFF.

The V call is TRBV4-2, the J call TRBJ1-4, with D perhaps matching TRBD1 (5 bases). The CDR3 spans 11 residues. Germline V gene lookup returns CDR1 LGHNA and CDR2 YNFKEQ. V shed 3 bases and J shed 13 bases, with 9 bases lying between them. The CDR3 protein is CASSHRGGLFF. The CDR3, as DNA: TGTGCCAGCAGCCATCGGGGGGGACTGTTTTTT.

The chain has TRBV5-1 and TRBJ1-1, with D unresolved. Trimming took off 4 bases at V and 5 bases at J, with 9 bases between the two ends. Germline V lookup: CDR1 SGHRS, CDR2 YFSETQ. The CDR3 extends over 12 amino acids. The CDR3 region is CASSATATEAFF. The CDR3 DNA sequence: TGCGCCAGCAGCGCCACAGCAACTGAAGCTTTCTTT.

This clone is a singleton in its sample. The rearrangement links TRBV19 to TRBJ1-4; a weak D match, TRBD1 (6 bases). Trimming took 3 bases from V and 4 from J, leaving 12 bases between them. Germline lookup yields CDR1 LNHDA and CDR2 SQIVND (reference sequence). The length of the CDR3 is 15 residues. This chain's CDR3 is CASSIGGHGNEKLFF. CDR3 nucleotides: TGTGCCAGTAGTATTGGGGGACATGGTAATGAAAAACTGTTTTTT.

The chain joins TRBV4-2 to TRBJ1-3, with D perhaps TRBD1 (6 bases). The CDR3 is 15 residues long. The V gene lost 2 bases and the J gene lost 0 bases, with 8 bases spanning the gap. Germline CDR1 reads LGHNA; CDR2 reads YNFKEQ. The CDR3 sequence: CASSQRDISGNTIYF. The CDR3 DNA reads TGTGCCAGCAGCCAAAGGGACATCTCTGGAAACACCATATATTTT.

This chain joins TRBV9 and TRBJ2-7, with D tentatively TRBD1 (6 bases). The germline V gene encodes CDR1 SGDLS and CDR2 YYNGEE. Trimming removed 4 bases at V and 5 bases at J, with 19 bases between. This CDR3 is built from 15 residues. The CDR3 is CASSLDLQGRNEQYF. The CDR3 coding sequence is TGTGCCAGCAGCCTCGACCTTCAGGGGAGAAACGAGCAGTACTTC.